Following are 10 T cell receptor beta chains from one sample sequenced in a study of siplizumab effects on memory and regulatory T cells. Clones were read by immunoSEQ multiplex PCR, and TCRdb kept only the in-frame ones, dropping some. Of 50,000 to 55,000 clones in the sample, 93% were seen once. Sequencing used CD8+ T cells sorted from blood. The receptors originated from a human donor in good health.

The chain has TRBV9 and TRBJ2-1; D not resolved. Trimming removed 7 bases from V and 0 bases from J, with 14 bases in between. Germline V CDR1 and CDR2: SGDLS, YYNGEE. The CDR3 loop spans 15 amino acids. This CDR3 is CASSKHRSSYNEQFF. The DNA for the CDR3 is TGTGCCAGCTCTAAACATCGGAGCTCCTACAATGAGCAGTTCTTC.

The chain combines TRBV27 with TRBJ1-2; no reliable D call. V gave up 9 bases and J gave up 4 bases, with 15 bases separating them. The CDR3 loop spans 13 amino acids. Germline V CDR1 and CDR2: MNHEY, SMNVEV (reference sequence). This chain's CDR3 is CASHPIGVYGYTF. The CDR3 DNA reads as TGTGCCAGTCATCCAATCGGGGTCTATGGCTACACCTTC.

The V call is TRBV29-1, the J call TRBJ1-1; D uncertain. This CDR3 is 10 amino acids long. Trimming stripped 7 bases from V and 6 bases from J, with 9 bases between. Germline assignment: CDR1 SQVTM and CDR2 ANQGSEA. CDR3 sequence reads: CSDGLPEAFF. CDR3 DNA: TGCAGCGATGGGTTACCTGAAGCTTTCTTT.

The CDR3 is CATSRERDQGTYFTEAFF. The CDR3 DNA follows: TGTGCCACCAGCAGGGAGAGGGACCAGGGCACTTATTTCACTGAAGCTTTCTTT. The J gene is TRBJ1-1, the V gene TRBV15; a weak D match, TRBD1 (5 bases). Deletions cut 3 bases from V and 4 bases from J, with 24 bases between. Germline CDR1 and CDR2: LNHNV and YYDKDF (reference sequence). The CDR3 runs to 18 residues. Full variable domain (rest looked up from reference TRBV15 and TRBJ1-1): DAMVIQNPRYQVTQFGKPVTLSCSQTLNHNVMYWYQQKSSQAPKLLFHYYDKDFNNEADTPDNFQSRRPNTSFCFLDIRSPGLGDTAMYLCATSRERDQGTYFTEAFFGQGTRLTVV.

The J gene is TRBJ2-7, the V gene TRBV7-2, with D uncertain. The CDR3 loop spans 11 amino acids. Germline CDR1 reads SGHTA; CDR2 reads FQGNSA. The V end was cut by 5 bases, the J end by 3 bases, with 5 bases between. The CDR3 nucleotides are TGTGCCAGCAGCACAGACTACGAGCAGTACTTC. Amino acids: CASSTDYEQYF.

This clone appeared once. The chain links TRBV11-2 to TRBJ2-7, with 9 bases matching TRBD2. The J segment lost 4 bases and the V segment lost 6 bases, leaving 4 bases of the junction unmatched. The CDR3 sequence is 13 residues long. The germline CDR1 and CDR2 sequences are SGHAT and FQNNGV. The CDR3 reads CASSSGRVYEQYF. Here the CDR3 DNA reads TGTGCCAGCAGTAGCGGGAGAGTTTACGAGCAGTACTTC.

The chain uses TRBV2 and TRBJ2-7; D may correspond to TRBD1 or TRBD2 (5 bases each). CDR3 size: 13 residues. Trimming cost V 7 bases and J 7 bases, with 17 bases left between them. Germline V gene sequence: CDR1 SNHLY, CDR2 FYNNEI. The CDR3 reads CASKVRDLAEQYF. In DNA form, the CDR3 reads TGTGCCAGCAAGGTGAGGGACCTAGCTGAGCAGTACTTC.

This chain joins TRBV11-2 and TRBJ1-3; 8 nucleotides align to TRBD1. The CDR3 extends over 14 amino acids. The germline gives CDR1 SGHAT, CDR2 FQNNGV. V lost 5 bases, J lost 4 bases, and 4 bases stayed unmatched. CDR3 residues: CASSPRGQGNTIYF. CDR3 coding DNA: TGTGCCAGCAGCCCCAGGGGGCAGGGAAACACCATATATTTT.

V and J are TRBV19 and TRBJ1-5, with a possible D match to TRBD1 (5 bases). Deletions cut 2 bases from V and 2 bases from J, with 13 bases between. Germline V gene sequence: CDR1 LNHDA, CDR2 SQIVND (reference sequence). The CDR3 spans 16 residues. The CDR3 region is CASSIWGVRGNQPQHF. The DNA of the CDR3 is TGTGCCAGTAGTATATGGGGGGTGAGAGGCAATCAGCCCCAGCATTTT.

This clone has just a few counts. The chain is built from TRBV15 and TRBJ2-1; tentatively, D is TRBD2 (6 bases). CDR3 length: 16 residues. Germline CDR1 LNHNV, CDR2 YYDKDF (reference sequence). The ends were cut back, 1 base at V and 8 bases at J, with 18 bases in the middle. CDR3 DNA sequence: TGTGCCACCAGCAGAGGGACTACCGGGGCTGGGGATGAGCAGTTCTTC. This codes for CATSRGTTGAGDEQFF.